These 30 T cell receptor beta chains were sequenced from one sample in a study of early T cells in non-severe SARS-CoV-2 infection. Each CDR3 protein gets one entry after TCRdb re-called the 5' RACE reads with MiXCR. Here the sample spans approximately 69,000 distinct CDR3 sequences, 12% being singletons. Sequenced: whole blood. Source of these receptors: an adult who was a healthcare worker with PCR-confirmed SARS-CoV-2 infection or an uninfected control (not recorded which).

The sample holds many counts of this clonotype. The chain employs TRBV5-4 and TRBJ2-7, with TRBD1 matching over 9 bases. After removal of 9 bases from V and 3 bases from J, the junction contained 7 bases not matched to a gene. Germline assignment: CDR1 SGHNT and CDR2 YYREEE (reference sequence). The CDR3 spans 13 residues. CDR3 protein: CAIRQGGDYEQYF. In DNA form, the CDR3 reads TGTGCCATTCGACAGGGGGGGGACTACGAGCAGTACTTC.

This sequence joins TRBV18 and TRBJ1-1; D ambiguous. Looked up from germline, CDR1 is KGHSH and CDR2 is LQKENI. The length of the CDR3 is 14 residues. Trimming removed 2 bases from V and 0 bases from J, with 7 bases in between. Written as DNA, the CDR3 is TGTGCCAGCTCACCATCGGTTATGAACACTGAAGCTTTCTTT. Amino acid sequence: CASSPSVMNTEAFF.

The gene calls are TRBV9 and TRBJ2-7; TRBD2 agrees at 8 bases. Germline CDR1 is SGDLS and CDR2 is YYNGEE. This CDR3 region has 15 residues. The V and J ends lost 0 bases and 1 base, in that order; junction bases with no gene match: 3. CDR3 region: CASSVAGGPSYEQYF. The CDR3 DNA reads TGTGCCAGCAGCGTAGCGGGAGGGCCGTCCTACGAGCAGTACTTC.

In its sample, this clonotype was seen many times. The CDR3 protein is CASSLTTANTEAFF. The CDR3 coding sequence is TGTGCCAGCAGTTTAACGACAGCGAACACTGAAGCTTTCTTT. The gene calls are TRBV28 and TRBJ1-1; D might be TRBD1 (5 bases). This CDR3 is built from 14 residues. The V and J ends lost 2 bases and 1 base respectively, with 8 bases between them. The germline V gene encodes CDR1 MDHEN and CDR2 SYDVKM.

This clonotype was observed many times. The chain uses TRBV5-6 and TRBJ1-1, with no clear D. The V gene's germline CDR1 is SGHDT and CDR2 YYEEEE. The CDR3 has 12 amino acids. V lost 0 bases and J 8 bases, leaving 8 bases between the germline ends. CDR3 nucleotides: TGTGCCAGCAGCTTGGGACTCCGAGAAGCTTTCTTT. It specifies CASSLGLREAFF.

The rearrangement joins TRBV29-1 to TRBJ2-7, with TRBD1 matching over 9 bases. Germline V gives CDR1 SQVTM, CDR2 ANQGSEA. The CDR3 runs to 12 residues. J lost 4 bases, V lost 5 bases, and 3 bases had no gene match. This CDR3 is CSVRDRAYEQYF. DNA for the CDR3: TGCAGCGTTCGGGACAGGGCATACGAGCAGTACTTC.

The sample holds a few counts of this clonotype. The rearrangement links TRBV6-4 to TRBJ2-1; D remains unclear. Per the germline V gene, CDR1 is MRHNA and CDR2 is SNTAGT. V lost 0 bases and J lost 6, with 15 bases in between. There are 16 residues in the CDR3. The CDR3 region has the DNA TGTGCCAGCAGTGACTCGGTCGCCCGGGCCACCAATGAGCAGTTCTTC. It yields the protein CASSDSVARATNEQFF.

The sample holds a few counts of this clonotype. This rearrangement joins TRBV21-1 to TRBJ2-5; TRBD2 is taken as the D call from the table, unchecked against the DNA. TRBV21-1 is labeled a pseudogene. This CDR3 region has 17 residues. CDR3 bases: TGTGCCAGCAGCAAACGGAGGGTGACAGCGAAACAAGAGACCCAGTACTTC. Amino acids: CASSKRRVTAKQETQYF.

This clonotype was seen only a few times. V gene TRBV28 combines with J gene TRBJ2-7; 7 positions match TRBD1. V gave up 4 bases and J gave up 2 bases; unmatched junction bases: 11. The CDR3 is made up of 16 amino acids. CDR1 MDHEN and CDR2 SYDVKM come from the germline V gene. The CDR3 is CASSSPGQRGTYEQYF. CDR3 DNA: TGTGCCAGCAGTTCCCCGGGACAGAGGGGGACCTACGAGCAGTACTTC.

The chain uses TRBV7-9 and TRBJ2-7; TRBD2 might be the D (6 bases). There are 16 residues in the CDR3. CDR1 is SEHNR, CDR2 FQNEAQ, per germline (reference sequence). V was clipped by 4 bases and J by 3 bases, with 19 bases between them. CDR3 amino acids: CASSSSTGGTLYEQYF. The CDR3, as DNA: TGTGCCAGCAGCTCATCGACGGGCGGGACGCTCTACGAGCAGTACTTC.

This clonotype appeared once. The chain's CDR3 is CASSHSGYQETQYF. The CDR3 DNA reads TGTGCCAGTAGCCATTCAGGTTATCAAGAGACCCAGTACTTC. J is TRBJ2-5 and V is TRBV7-7; D unclear. The V end was cut by 9 bases, the J end by 2 bases, with 16 bases between. Germline CDR1 and CDR2: SSHAT and FNYEAQ (reference sequence). The CDR3 runs 14 residues.

This clonotype occurred many times. This chain joins TRBV20-1 and TRBJ1-5; TRBD1 might be the D (6 bases). V lost 6 bases and J lost 6, with 21 bases in between. This CDR3 has 15 residues. Per the germline V gene, CDR1 is DFQATT and CDR2 is SNEGSKA (reference sequence). Written as DNA, the CDR3 is TGCAGTGCCGAGGGACACGCCTCATGGGGTCAGCCCCAGCATTTT. It translates to CSAEGHASWGQPQHF.

This clonotype was seen a few times. The chain employs TRBV30 and TRBJ2-1; D possibly matches TRBD1 or TRBD2 (5 bases each). The V end was cut by 8 bases, the J end by 6 bases, with 17 bases between. Germline V gene sequence: CDR1 GTSNPN, CDR2 SVGIG (reference sequence). The CDR3 covers 13 residues. Here the CDR3 reads CAASVRGFNEQFF. The CDR3 coding sequence is TGTGCCGCCTCGGTCCGGGGCTTCAATGAGCAGTTCTTC.

This clonotype was detected many times. The CDR3 DNA sequence: TGTGCCAGCTCACTATGGAACCTTAAAGACACTGAAGCTTTCTTT. This translates into CASSLWNLKDTEAFF. The chain couples TRBV18 to TRBJ1-1; D gene uncertain. V was pared by 4 bases and J by 3 bases, with 15 bases between. Germline V gene data show CDR1 as KGHSH and CDR2 as LQKENI. The CDR3 loop spans 15 amino acids.

Many counts were recorded for this clonotype. The V and J genes are TRBV24-1 and TRBJ1-5; D unclear. CDR3 size: 17 residues. V was pared by 3 bases and J by 3 bases, with 17 bases between. Germline V gene data show CDR1 as KGHDR and CDR2 as SFDVKD. The CDR3 is CATSDLDADSNNQPQHF. CDR3 nucleotide sequence: TGTGCCACCAGTGATCTAGATGCCGATTCGAACAATCAGCCCCAGCATTTT.

The sample holds a few counts of this clonotype. The genes are TRBV6-1 and TRBJ2-3; D unclear. Trimming stripped 1 base from V and 1 base from J, with 15 bases between. Germline CDR1 is MNHNS and CDR2 is SASEGT. This CDR3 is 17 amino acids long. CDR3 DNA: TGTGCCAGCAGTGAAGGCGCGATAATATCTGGCACAGATACGCAGTATTTT. It yields the protein CASSEGAIISGTDTQYF.

The V call is TRBV5-4, the J call TRBJ1-2; TRBD1 aligns across 7 bases. The V gene end was trimmed by 0 bases and the J gene end by 6 bases; junction bases not matched to a gene: 2. In germline, CDR1 is SGHNT, CDR2 YYREEE (reference sequence). The CDR3 is made up of 13 amino acids. CDR3 sequence reads: CASSLETGNGYTF. The CDR3 DNA is TGTGCCAGCAGCTTGGAGACAGGGAATGGCTACACCTTC. Full variable domain (rest looked up from reference TRBV5-4 and TRBJ1-2): ETGVTQSPTHLIKTRGQQVTLRCSSQSGHNTVSWYQQALGQGPQFIFQYYREEENGRGNFPPRFSGLQFPNYSSELNVNALELDDSALYLCASSLETGNGYTFGSGTRLTVV.

The V call is TRBV20-1, the J call TRBJ2-3; the D is unclear. Germline CDR1 reads DFQATT; CDR2 reads SNEGSKA (reference sequence). This CDR3 is built from 13 residues. The ends were cut back, 0 bases at V and 0 bases at J, with 4 bases in the middle. CDR3 in DNA: TGCAGTGCTAGAGATGGCAGCACAGATACGCAGTATTTT. Translation gives CSARDGSTDTQYF.

As for this clonotype: A much larger clone sits a single nucleotide away, making a read error possible. This chain connects TRBV29-1 to TRBJ2-7; possible D gene TRBD2, 6 bases. There are 14 residues in the CDR3. Trimming stripped 6 bases from V and 2 bases from J, with 17 bases between. CDR1 is SQVTM, CDR2 ANQGSEA, per germline. In nucleotides, the CDR3 is TGCAGCGTGGCTCCGGGAGCCAGTACCTACGAGCAGTACTTC. This translates into CSVAPGASTYEQYF.

The chain combines TRBV20-1 with TRBJ2-3; D is unresolved. Germline assignment: CDR1 DFQATT and CDR2 SNEGSKA (reference sequence). CDR3 size: 11 residues. Trimming stripped 5 bases from V and 5 bases from J, with 8 bases between. The CDR3 sequence is CSAGYLDTQYF. As DNA, the CDR3 is TGCAGTGCTGGTTACCTAGATACGCAGTATTTT.

This clonotype was counted at least ten times. The V call is TRBV7-6, the J call TRBJ1-1; perhaps TRBD1 as D (5 bases). The CDR3 spans 15 residues. V dropped 3 bases and J dropped 4 bases, with 15 bases sitting between them. Germline assignment: CDR1 SGHVS and CDR2 FNYEAQ. The chain's CDR3 is CASSFGLGEGTEAFF. The CDR3 DNA sequence: TGTGCCAGCAGCTTCGGACTGGGGGAAGGCACTGAAGCTTTCTTT.

This chain connects TRBV5-1 to TRBJ2-7; 7 nucleotides line up with TRBD1. The CDR3 extends over 14 amino acids. The V gene end was trimmed by 6 bases and the J gene end by 6 bases; junction bases not matched to a gene: 12. Germline CDR1 SGHRS, CDR2 YFSETQ. For the CDR3, the DNA is TGCGCCAGCAAACCCGGGACAGATTATGGCGAGCAGTACTTC. Translating it yields CASKPGTDYGEQYF.

This clonotype was seen repeatedly, ten times or more. The chain links TRBV28 to TRBJ2-2; the match to TRBD1 covers 11 bases. The CDR3 is 17 amino acids. Germline lookup yields CDR1 MDHEN and CDR2 SYDVKM. V shed 8 bases, J shed 3 bases, and the junction held 11 bases outside the gene matches. In nucleotides, the CDR3 is TGTGCCAGCTCTCCCGTTCCGGGACAGGGGGACACCGGGGAGCTGTTTTTT. Translation: CASSPVPGQGDTGELFF.

At least ten counts were recorded for this clonotype. The chain links TRBV7-9 to TRBJ2-5, with TRBD1 identical over 9 bases. Germline assignment: CDR1 SEHNR and CDR2 FQNEAQ (reference sequence). This CDR3 is 14 amino acids long. The trim removed 2 bases at V and 5 bases at J, leaving 3 bases unmatched. CDR3 in amino acids: CASSLRTGAETQYF. DNA for the CDR3: TGTGCCAGCAGCTTAAGGACAGGGGCTGAGACCCAGTACTTC.

This clonotype was seen only a few times. The V gene is TRBV7-2, the J gene TRBJ2-7; D may be TRBD2 (6 bases). The CDR3 runs to 14 residues. V was shortened by 2 bases and J by 4 bases, with 12 bases between the two germline ends. The germline CDR1 and CDR2 sequences are SGHTA and FQGNSA. The CDR3 loop reads CASSLFPSEYEQYF. CDR3 nucleotides: TGTGCCAGCAGCTTATTCCCTAGCGAGTACGAGCAGTACTTC.

The rearrangement joins TRBV5-5 to TRBJ2-7; 7 bases align to TRBD1. Germline values: CDR1 SGHKS, CDR2 YYEKEE (reference sequence). CDR3 size: 16 residues. V shed 4 bases and J 0 bases; nucleotides not matched to a gene: 10. The CDR3 protein is CASSRTGTATSYEQYF. The CDR3 DNA follows: TGTGCCAGCAGCCGGACCGGGACAGCGACCTCCTACGAGCAGTACTTC.

Only a few counts were recorded for this clonotype. This rearrangement joins TRBV11-2 to TRBJ2-2; the D is unclear. This CDR3 has 11 amino acids. Between the trimmed V and J ends, which lost 11 bases and 7 bases, there was a span of 11 bases. Germline-derived CDR1 and CDR2 are SGHAT and FQNNGV. CDR3 loop: CAFPQGGELFF. CDR3 in DNA: TGTGCCTTCCCCCAAGGCGGGGAGCTGTTTTTT.

The chain has TRBV20-1 and TRBJ1-1; D may be TRBD1 (5 bases). Germline loops: CDR1 DFQATT, CDR2 SNEGSKA (reference sequence). Trimming shortened V by 6 bases and J by 8 bases, and 16 bases separated the two germline ends. The CDR3 loop spans 12 amino acids. The CDR3 DNA reads as TGCAGTGCCGGGCAGGGAGCCTCCGAAGCTTTCTTT. Its translation: CSAGQGASEAFF.

V gene TRBV6-1 combines with J gene TRBJ2-7; 12 bases fit TRBD1. The CDR3 length is 15 residues. The V segment lost 5 bases and the J segment 6 bases; nucleotides outside the gene matches: 8. Looked up from germline, CDR1 is MNHNS and CDR2 is SASEGT. DNA of the CDR3: TGTGCCAGCAGTCCTCTCGGGACAGGGGGCGGCGAGCAGTACTTC. It yields the protein CASSPLGTGGGEQYF.

To note about this clonotype: A read error may be the cause here, since a much bigger clone is one base away. The CDR3 does not end in the conserved phenylalanine or tryptophan, so this is likely a read error. The chain's CDR3 is CASSVDANYGYTY. DNA for the CDR3: TGTGCCAGCAGCGTGGACGCTAACTATGGCTACACCTAC. V gene TRBV9 combines with J gene TRBJ1-2; D not certain. The CDR3 is made up of 13 amino acids. With 2 bases removed from V and 0 bases from J, the gap between germline ends came to 5 bases. Looked up from germline, CDR1 is SGDLS and CDR2 is YYNGEE.